A single sample is the source of the 4 T cell receptor beta chains below, sequenced in a study of T cells in Graves' hyperthyroidism and ophthalmopathy. The TCR beta CDR3 regions underwent amplification using RNA transcripts as the source. A set of HTBI primers served as the primers for a first-round RT-PCR of the TCR CDR3. MiXCR was run by TCRdb on the multiplex PCR reads, yielding one entry per CDR3 protein. In the table there are more than 40,000 distinct CDR3 sequences, around 49% of which are singletons. The sequencing sample was made of peripheral blood or thyroid tissue (not recorded which). The receptors come from a woman aged 45-65 years with Graves' hyperthyroidism.

The chain combines TRBV15 with TRBJ2-7; 13 nucleotides line up with TRBD2. The J segment lost 6 bases and the V segment lost 0 bases, leaving 5 bases of the junction unmatched. The CDR3 is 16 residues long. The germline V gene has CDR1 LNHNV and CDR2 YYDKDF (reference sequence). CDR3: CATSRDRTSGRGEQYF. The CDR3 region has the DNA TGTGCCACCAGCAGAGATCGGACTAGCGGGAGAGGCGAGCAGTACTTC.

CDR3 residues: CASSDPTSGRGDTQYF. CDR3 coding DNA: TGTGCCAGCAGTGACCCGACTAGCGGGAGGGGAGATACGCAGTATTTT. V gene TRBV7-6 combines with J gene TRBJ2-3; 14 nucleotides line up with TRBD2. CDR1 and CDR2 from the germline V gene are SGHVS and FNYEAQ. The CDR3 is 16 amino acids. V shed 6 bases, J shed 5 bases, and the junction held 7 bases outside the gene matches. The whole variable domain, remainder taken from reference TRBV7-6 and TRBJ2-3, is GAGVSQSPRYKVTKRGQDVALRCDPISGHVSLYWYRQALGQGPEFLTYFNYEAQQDKSGLPNDRFSAERPEGSISTLTIQRTEQRDSAMYRCASSDPTSGRGDTQYFGPGTRLTVL.

Turning to this clonotype: Germline and junction disagree at one end, which may indicate a read error. The V gene is TRBV11-1, the J gene TRBJ2-7; 8 bases line up with TRBD2. The CDR3 consists of 14 residues. CDR1 is SGHAT, CDR2 FQDESV, per germline (reference sequence). The CDR3 DNA is TGTGCCAGCCCACCCAGCGGGAGAGAGTACGAACAGTACTTC. Protein product: CASPPSGREYEQYF.

In this sample, this clonotype turned up many times. The rearrangement links TRBV2 to TRBJ2-3; D is possibly TRBD2 (5 bases). V lost 2 bases, J lost 3 bases, and 6 bases lay in between. This CDR3 has 13 residues. The germline V gene has CDR1 SNHLY and CDR2 FYNNEI. CDR3 nucleotides: TGTGCCAGCAGTGAACGGGGAACAGATACGCAGTATTTT. As protein: CASSERGTDTQYF.